This TCR beta chain was identified during a study of early T cells in non-severe SARS-CoV-2 infection. Looking at the study overall: Unsorted whole-blood RNA was sequenced in bulk, leaving chains unpaired.

Study-wide points: Matching against VDJdb likely underestimated virus-specific expansions, favoring anti-spike CD8.

From germline, CDR1 is LNHDA and CDR2 SQIVND (reference sequence). The CDR3 extends over 17 amino acids. J was trimmed by 9 bases and V by 3 bases; bases with no gene match: 15. There are a few counts of this clonotype. Antigen unknown. Each cDNA molecule carried a unique molecular identifier. TCRdb reprocessed the 5' RACE reads with MiXCR, giving one entry per CDR3 protein. Here the sample spans some 71,000 distinct CDR3 sequences, roughly 12% being singletons. The source is an adult who was a healthcare worker with PCR-confirmed SARS-CoV-2 infection or an uninfected control (not recorded which). The material sequenced was whole blood. V is TRBV19 and J is TRBJ2-1, with 9 bases identical to TRBD1. CDR3 in amino acids: CASSIRLRQGVFGEQFF. CDR3 sequence (DNA): TGTGCCAGTAGTATCCGGCTTAGACAGGGGGTCTTTGGTGAGCAGTTCTTC.